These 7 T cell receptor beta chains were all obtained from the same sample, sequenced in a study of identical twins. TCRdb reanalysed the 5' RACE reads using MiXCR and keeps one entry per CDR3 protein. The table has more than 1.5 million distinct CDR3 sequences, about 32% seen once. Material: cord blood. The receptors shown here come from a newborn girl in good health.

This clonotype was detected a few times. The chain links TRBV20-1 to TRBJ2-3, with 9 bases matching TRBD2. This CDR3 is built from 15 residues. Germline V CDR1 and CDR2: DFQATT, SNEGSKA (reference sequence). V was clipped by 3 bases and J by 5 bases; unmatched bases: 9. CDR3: CSAREVERGVDTQYF. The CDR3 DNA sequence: TGCAGTGCTAGGGAAGTGGAGCGGGGGGTAGATACGCAGTATTTT.

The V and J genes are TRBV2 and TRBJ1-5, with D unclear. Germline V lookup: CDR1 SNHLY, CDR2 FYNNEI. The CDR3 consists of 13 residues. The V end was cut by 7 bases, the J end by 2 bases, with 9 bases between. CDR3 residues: CASKQRGNQPQHF. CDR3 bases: TGTGCCAGCAAACAGCGGGGCAATCAGCCCCAGCATTTT.

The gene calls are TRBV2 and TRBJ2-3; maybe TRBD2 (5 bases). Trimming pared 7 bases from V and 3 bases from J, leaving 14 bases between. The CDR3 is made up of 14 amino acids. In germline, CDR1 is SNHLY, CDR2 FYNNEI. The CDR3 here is CASTNWRVTDTQYF. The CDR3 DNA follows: TGTGCCAGCACCAATTGGCGGGTGACAGATACGCAGTATTTT.

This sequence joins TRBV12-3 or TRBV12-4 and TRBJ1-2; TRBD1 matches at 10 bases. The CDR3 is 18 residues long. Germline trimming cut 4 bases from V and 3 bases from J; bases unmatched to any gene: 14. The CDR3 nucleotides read TGTGCCAGCAGTTCAGCCCTATTGACAGGGGGCGAGTACTATGGCTACACCTTC. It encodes CASSSALLTGGEYYGYTF.

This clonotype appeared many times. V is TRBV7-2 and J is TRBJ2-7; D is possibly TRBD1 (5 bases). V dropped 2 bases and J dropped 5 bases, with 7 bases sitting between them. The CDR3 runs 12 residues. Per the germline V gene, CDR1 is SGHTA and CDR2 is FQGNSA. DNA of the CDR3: TGTGCCAGCAGCTTATACAGGAACGAGCAGTACTTC. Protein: CASSLYRNEQYF.

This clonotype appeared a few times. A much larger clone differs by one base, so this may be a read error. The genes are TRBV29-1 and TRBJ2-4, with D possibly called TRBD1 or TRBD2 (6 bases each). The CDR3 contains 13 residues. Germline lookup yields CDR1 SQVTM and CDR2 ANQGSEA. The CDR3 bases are TGCAGCTACCGGGGGCTAGCCAAAAGCATTCAGTACTTC. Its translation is CSYRGLAKSIQYF.

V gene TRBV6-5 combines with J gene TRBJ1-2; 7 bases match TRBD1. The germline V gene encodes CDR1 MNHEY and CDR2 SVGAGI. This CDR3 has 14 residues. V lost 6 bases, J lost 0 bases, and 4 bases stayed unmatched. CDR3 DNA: TGTGCCAGCAGACCAGGGGGGGCTAACTATGGCTACACCTTC. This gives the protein CASRPGGANYGYTF.